Presented here are 7 T cell receptor beta chains from one specimen sequenced in a study of graft-versus-host responses after intestinal transplantation. Profiling relied on immunoSEQ multiplex PCR, and the TCRdb table lists in-frame clones only, not all of them. The repertoire holds approximately 58,000 clones, about 90% seen once, with less than 2% in the top ten. Sequenced here: PBMCs, sampled 26 days after transplant. The receptors were sampled from a human patient who received an intestinal transplant, so some T cells may come from the graft donor.

V is TRBV9 and J is TRBJ2-2, with D maybe TRBD2 (5 bases). Germline CDR1 SGDLS, CDR2 YYNGEE. CDR3 size: 19 residues. The germline V and J ends were trimmed by 3 bases and 6 bases, with 27 bases remaining between them. The CDR3 loop reads CASSGRTTVPGGVAGELFF. DNA of the CDR3: TGTGCCAGCAGCGGCCGCACCACGGTCCCCGGAGGTGTCGCCGGGGAGCTGTTTTTT.

The chain combines TRBV7-9 with TRBJ1-2; no definite D call. Germline assignment: CDR1 SEHNR and CDR2 FQNEAQ (reference sequence). The CDR3 loop spans 16 amino acids. The ends were cut back, 5 bases at V and 4 bases at J, with 20 bases in the middle. CDR3 loop: CASSLEGLSLIYGYTF. The CDR3 DNA sequence: TGTGCCAGCAGCCTTGAAGGACTGAGCCTTATCTATGGCTACACCTTC.

J is TRBJ2-1 and V is TRBV9; D is possibly TRBD2 (5 bases). From germline, CDR1 is SGDLS and CDR2 YYNGEE. Trimming shortened V by 0 bases and J by 1 base, and 8 bases separated the two germline ends. The CDR3 length is 15 residues. DNA for the CDR3: TGTGCCAGCAGCGTAGCCGGGGAGTCCTACAATGAGCAGTTCTTC. Translated: CASSVAGESYNEQFF.

In this sample, this clone turned up once. This chain uses TRBV5-4 with TRBJ2-3; 8 bases line up with TRBD2. Germline assignment: CDR1 SGHNT and CDR2 YYREEE (reference sequence). The V gene end was trimmed by 2 bases and the J gene end by 4 bases; junction bases not matched to a gene: 9. The CDR3 is 16 amino acids. The CDR3 nucleotides are TGTGCCAGCAGCTTTATGAGACTAGCGTCTCCAGATACGCAGTATTTT. Translating gives CASSFMRLASPDTQYF.

The chain has TRBV27 and TRBJ1-5; weak D call: TRBD1 (5 bases). The CDR3 is 14 residues long. CDR1 MNHEY and CDR2 SMNVEV come from the germline V gene (reference sequence). The V end lost 2 bases, the J end lost 5 bases, and 10 bases lay between the germline ends. The CDR3 bases are TGTGCCAGCAGTTTACTTGGGGGGGATCAGCCCCAGCATTTT. This codes for CASSLLGGDQPQHF.

The J gene is TRBJ1-2, the V gene TRBV6-5; 8 bases agree with TRBD1. Germline values: CDR1 MNHEY, CDR2 SVGAGI. CDR3 size: 14 residues. Trimming took 6 bases from V and 4 from J; bases not matched to a gene: 7. The CDR3 region is CASRSRTGSYGYTF. DNA for the CDR3: TGTGCCAGCAGATCCCGGACAGGGAGCTATGGCTACACCTTC.

The rearrangement uses TRBV28 and TRBJ2-7, with 9 bases fitting TRBD1. Germline-derived CDR1 and CDR2 are MDHEN and SYDVKM. J was trimmed by 3 bases and V by 7 bases; bases with no gene match: 7. The CDR3 spans 14 residues. The CDR3 here is CASTPGQGFYEQYV. CDR3 DNA sequence: TGTGCCAGCACCCCGGGACAGGGCTTCTACGAGCAGTACGTC.